This TCR beta chain was captured in a study of CD8 T cells in ankylosing spondylitis. Study findings and constraints: A TCR beta motif of fewer than ten highly homologous variants appeared characteristic of ankylosing spondylitis blood.

This clonotype was picked up a small number of times. What it recognizes is unknown. The germline CDR1 and CDR2 sequences are MNHEY and SVGEGT. This CDR3 has 13 residues. J was trimmed by 12 bases and V by 4 bases; bases with no gene match: 9. TCRdb ran MiXCR on the 5' RACE reads and lists one entry per CDR3 protein. The repertoire has 400,000 to 450,000 distinct CDR3 sequences, 17% of them found once; the top ten carry approximately 1%. The genes are TRBV6-2 or TRBV6-3 and TRBJ2-1, with 7 bases that match TRBD1. The origin of this receptor is a male donor with ankylosing spondylitis. Sequencing was performed on blood, either unsorted or a sorted T cell fraction (not recorded which). As DNA, the CDR3 is TGTGCCAGCAGTTCTGGGGAGACAGGGAGGCAGTTCTTC. Encoded protein: CASSSGETGRQFF.